This entry describes one T cell receptor beta chain. Samples came from patients with localized non-small cell lung adenocarcinoma. The sample originates from a study of CD4 and CD8 cells across lung adenocarcinoma regions. In TCRdb, the PCR reads were re-called with MiXCR into one record per CDR3 protein. The data show 20,000 or so distinct CDR3 sequences, with around 50% seen just once and less than 40% held by the top ten. Sequencing was carried out using CD8+ T cells from the margin of a lung tumor. The TCR sequence derives from a male donor with lung adenocarcinoma. The CD4 and CD8 labels of this study may be unreliable.

The CDR3 DNA reads TGTGCCAGCAGTGAAGTTTGGGGGCCCACTGAAGCTTTCTTT. Translating gives CASSEVWGPTEAFF. This chain joins TRBV6-1 and TRBJ1-1; maybe TRBD1 (6 bases). Germline lookup yields CDR1 MNHNS and CDR2 SASEGT. The CDR3 is 14 amino acids. V lost 1 base and J 4 bases, leaving 10 bases between the germline ends.